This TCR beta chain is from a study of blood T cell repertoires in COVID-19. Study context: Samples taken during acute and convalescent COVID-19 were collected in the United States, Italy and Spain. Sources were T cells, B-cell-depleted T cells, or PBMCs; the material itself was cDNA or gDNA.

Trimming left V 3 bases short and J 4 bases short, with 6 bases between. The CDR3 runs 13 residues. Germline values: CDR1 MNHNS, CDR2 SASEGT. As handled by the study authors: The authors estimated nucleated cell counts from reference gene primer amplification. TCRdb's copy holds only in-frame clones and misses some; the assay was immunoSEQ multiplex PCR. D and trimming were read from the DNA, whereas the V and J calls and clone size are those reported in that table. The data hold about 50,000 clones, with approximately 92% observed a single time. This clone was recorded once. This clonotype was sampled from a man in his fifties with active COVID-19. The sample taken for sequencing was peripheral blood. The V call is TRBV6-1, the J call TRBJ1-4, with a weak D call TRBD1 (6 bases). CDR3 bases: TGTGCCAGCAGTGAGGACAGTAATGAAAAACTGTTTTTT. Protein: CASSEDSNEKLFF.